This T cell receptor beta chain was profiled in a study of neurological immune-mediated disorders. Study information: Secondary progressive cases numbered 3 among the 35 or so multiple sclerosis patients, while the other 31 were relapsing-remitting.

The CDR3 is made up of 15 amino acids. Germline V gene sequence: CDR1 ENHRY, CDR2 SYGVKD. Unmatched junction bases numbered 3, after V lost 0 bases and J lost 2 bases. This clonotype came up many times. Its target is not known. 5'RACE with 10-nucleotide random UMIs generated the cDNA. One entry per CDR3 protein results from TCRdb running MiXCR on the 5' RACE reads. The data hold under 70,000 distinct CDR3 sequences, with 5.2% observed a single time. Broader study findings: HTLV-1-associated myelopathy displayed the greatest TCR clonal expansion, and multiple sclerosis exhibited the smallest, lower than that of healthy controls.

Sequenced input: PBMCs. The clonotype was recovered from a woman in her 30s with multiple sclerosis. The chain employs TRBV10-3 and TRBJ2-5; 7 bases fit TRBD2. The CDR3 coding sequence is TGTGCCATCAGTGAGTCGCTAGCGGAGCAAGAGACCCAGTACTTC. Translating it yields CAISESLAEQETQYF.